This TCR beta chain was identified during a study of blood T cell repertoires in COVID-19. Turning to the study itself: Samples representing acute and convalescent COVID-19 were sourced from the United States, Italy and Spain. PBMCs, B-cell-depleted T cells, or T cells provided the cDNA or gDNA that made up the material.

In the original analysis: The assay estimated nucleated cells by amplifying reference gene primers. The data were produced by immunoSEQ multiplex PCR, yet TCRdb's version contains in-frame clones alone and is incomplete. D and trimming come from the DNA, and the V and J calls and clone size come from that table. The sample holds about 85,000 clones; 90% are singletons and the top ten take roughly 4.5%. The sequence was obtained from a woman over 75 with active or convalescent COVID-19. The sequencing input was peripheral blood.

The CDR3 DNA sequence: TGTGCCAGCAGCGAGACAGGGGCTAACTATGGCTACACCTTC. Translating gives CASSETGANYGYTF. The chain employs TRBV9 and TRBJ1-2; 8 bases agree with TRBD1. The length of the CDR3 is 14 residues. Trimming removed 3 bases from V and 0 bases from J; junction bases left unmatched: 1. CDR1 and CDR2 from the germline V gene are SGDLS and YYNGEE.